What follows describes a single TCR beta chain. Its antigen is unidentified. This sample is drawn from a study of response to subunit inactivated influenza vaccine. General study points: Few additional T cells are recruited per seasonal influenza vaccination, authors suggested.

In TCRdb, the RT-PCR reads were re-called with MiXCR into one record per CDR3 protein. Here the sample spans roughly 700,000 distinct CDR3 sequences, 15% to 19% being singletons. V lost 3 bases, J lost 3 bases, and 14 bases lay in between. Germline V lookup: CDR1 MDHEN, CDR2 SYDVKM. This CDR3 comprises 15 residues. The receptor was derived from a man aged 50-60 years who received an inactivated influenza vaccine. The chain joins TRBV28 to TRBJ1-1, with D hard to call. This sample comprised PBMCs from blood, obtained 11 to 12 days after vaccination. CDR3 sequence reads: CASSFGRRAYTEAFF. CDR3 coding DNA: TGTGCCAGCAGTTTCGGCAGGCGTGCGTACACTGAAGCTTTCTTT.